Each of the 10 T cell receptor beta chains below was sequenced from the same sample in a study of T-cell reconstitution after alpha-beta-depleted transplantation in children (dated by TCRdb to 2015 to 2016). Preparation of the library involved PCR. Instrument used: Illumina HiSeq 2500. Molecular barcoding was employed in the preparation of TCR libraries, with unique molecular identifiers being used to normalize TCRbeta repertoire quantification. TCRdb redid the processing of the public reads, applying fastp at Q25 and MiXCR, and retained in-frame beta chains. Each CDR3 protein appears once, grouped with its most common genes and DNA. This sample holds 200,000 to 300,000 distinct CDR3 sequences; 12% were observed only once. About 2.6% of the sample is held by the ten biggest clonotypes. The sequences come from PBMCs from the stem cell graft donor, collected from the stem cell graft. The receptor set was obtained from a human donor who donated a stem cell graft to a child with acute lymphoblastic leukemia.

This clonotype has a count of ten or more. This chain links TRBV6-5 with TRBJ1-1, with D maybe TRBD1 (5 bases). Trimming cost V 2 bases and J 7 bases, with 14 bases left between them. This CDR3 is 14 amino acids long. Germline CDR1 and CDR2: MNHEY and SVGAGI. The CDR3 protein is CASSYGGQLVEAFF. The CDR3, as DNA: TGTGCCAGCAGTTACGGGGGTCAGTTAGTTGAAGCTTTCTTT.

This clonotype was observed at least ten times. The V call is TRBV7-8, the J call TRBJ1-5, with TRBD1 identical over 7 bases. V was pared by 3 bases and J by 10 bases, with 6 bases of the junction left unmatched. The V gene's germline CDR1 is SGHVS and CDR2 FQNEAQ. The CDR3 contains 13 residues. This chain's CDR3 is CASSFDRVSPQHF. Written as DNA, the CDR3 is TGTGCCAGCAGCTTTGACAGGGTGTCACCCCAGCATTTT.

This clonotype came up many times. The J gene is TRBJ1-1, the V gene TRBV28, with TRBD1 as a possible D gene (6 bases). CDR3 length equals 14 residues. With 1 base removed from V and 4 bases from J, the gap between germline ends came to 10 bases. The germline gives CDR1 MDHEN, CDR2 SYDVKM. The CDR3 DNA reads TGTGCCAGCAGTTTATTACAGGGCGGCACTGAAGCTTTCTTT. Encoded protein: CASSLLQGGTEAFF.

This clonotype was observed at least ten times. The chain is built from TRBV7-2 and TRBJ2-7; 7 positions match TRBD1. J was trimmed by 7 bases and V by 5 bases; bases with no gene match: 17. Per germline, CDR1 SGHTA and CDR2 FQGNSA. The CDR3 runs to 16 residues. Here the CDR3 reads CASSMNRQGPGREQYF. The DNA of the CDR3 is TGTGCCAGCAGCATGAACAGACAGGGCCCGGGTAGGGAGCAGTACTTC.

This clonotype was seen repeatedly, ten times or more. This chain joins TRBV5-1 and TRBJ1-6; D is perhaps TRBD1 (5 bases). Germline CDR1 and CDR2: SGHRS and YFSETQ. This CDR3 is 13 amino acids long. V was trimmed by 3 bases and J by 9 bases, leaving 10 bases between them. This CDR3 is CASSSGGGSPLHF. The CDR3 nucleotides are TGCGCCAGCAGCTCCGGCGGGGGTTCACCCCTCCACTTT.

This clonotype has a count of ten or more. This chain joins TRBV12-3 or TRBV12-4 and TRBJ2-2; the D is unclear. Trimming pared 3 bases from V and 6 bases from J, leaving 8 bases between. The CDR3 covers 13 residues. The CDR3, as DNA: TGTGCCAGCAGTTTCTCTGGGGCCGGGGAGCTGTTTTTT. This codes for CASSFSGAGELFF.

This clonotype was detected many times. The rearrangement joins TRBV10-2 to TRBJ2-5, with D tentatively TRBD2 (5 bases). This CDR3 comprises 12 residues. Germline CDR1 is WSHSY and CDR2 is SAAADI. V lost 0 bases and J 13 bases, leaving 12 bases between the germline ends. The DNA for the CDR3 is TGCGCCAGCAGTGAGTCGATGAGAGGGAGGTACTTC. Translated: CASSESMRGRYF.

In its sample, this clonotype was seen many times. The genes are TRBV28 and TRBJ1-5; a weak D match, TRBD1 (5 bases). Per the germline V gene, CDR1 is MDHEN and CDR2 is SYDVKM. The CDR3 sequence is 12 residues long. V was trimmed by 7 bases and J by 5 bases, leaving 9 bases between them. The DNA for the CDR3 is TGTGCCAGCATCACAGGCTATCAGCCCCAGCATTTT. Its protein product is CASITGYQPQHF. The full variable domain, completed using reference TRBV28 and TRBJ1-5, is DVKVTQSSRYLVKRTGEKVFLECVQDMDHENMFWYRQDPGLGLRLIYFSYDVKMKEKGDIPEGYSVSREKKERFSLILESASTNQTSMYLCASITGYQPQHFGDGTRLSIL.

Ten or more counts support this clonotype. V is TRBV7-2 and J is TRBJ2-1; 7 bases are shared with TRBD2. Per germline, CDR1 SGHTA and CDR2 FQGNSA. J was trimmed by 7 bases and V by 2 bases; bases with no gene match: 8. The CDR3 consists of 15 residues. CDR3 in DNA: TGTGCCAGCAGCTTAAAGACTAGCCAGGCGAATGAGCAGTTCTTC. This translates into CASSLKTSQANEQFF. The variable domain in full, with the rest retrieved from reference TRBV7-2 and TRBJ2-1, is GAGVSQSPSNKVTEKGKDVELRCDPISGHTALYWYRQSLGQGLEFLIYFQGNSAPDKSGLPSDRFSAERTGGSVSTLTIQRTQQEDSAVYLCASSLKTSQANEQFFGPGTRLTVL.

This clonotype was detected ten times or more. This sequence joins TRBV4-2 and TRBJ2-4; D unclear. Germline CDR1 reads LGHNA; CDR2 reads YNFKEQ. Trimming removed 0 bases from V and 7 bases from J, with 4 bases in between. This CDR3 spans 12 amino acids. CDR3 region: CASSQDSNIQYF. CDR3 coding DNA: TGTGCCAGCAGCCAAGACAGTAACATTCAGTACTTC.